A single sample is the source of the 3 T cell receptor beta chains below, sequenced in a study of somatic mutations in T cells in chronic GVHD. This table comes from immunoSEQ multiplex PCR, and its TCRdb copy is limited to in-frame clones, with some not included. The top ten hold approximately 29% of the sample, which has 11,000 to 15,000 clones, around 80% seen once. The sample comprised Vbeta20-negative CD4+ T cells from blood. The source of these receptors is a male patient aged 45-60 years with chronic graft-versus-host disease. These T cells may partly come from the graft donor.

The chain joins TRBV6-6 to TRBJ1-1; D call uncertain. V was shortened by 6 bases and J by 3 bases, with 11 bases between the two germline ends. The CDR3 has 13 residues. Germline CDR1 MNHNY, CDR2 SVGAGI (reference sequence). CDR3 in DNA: TGTGCCAGCAGCCTGCTCGGGGACACTGAAGCTTTCTTT. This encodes CASSLLGDTEAFF.

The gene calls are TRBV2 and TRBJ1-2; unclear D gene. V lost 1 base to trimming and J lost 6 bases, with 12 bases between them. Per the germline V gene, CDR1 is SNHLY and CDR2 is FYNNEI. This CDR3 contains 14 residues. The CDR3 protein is CASSEERLSNGYTF. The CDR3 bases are TGTGCCAGCAGTGAAGAGAGGCTATCCAATGGCTACACCTTC.

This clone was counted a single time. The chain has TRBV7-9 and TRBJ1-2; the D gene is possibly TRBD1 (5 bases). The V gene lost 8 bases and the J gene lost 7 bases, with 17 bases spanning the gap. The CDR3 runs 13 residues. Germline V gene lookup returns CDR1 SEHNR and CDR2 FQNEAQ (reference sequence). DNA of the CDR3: TGTGCCAGCGATTGGAGGGACGCAGGTGGCTACACCTTC. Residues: CASDWRDAGGYTF.